Listed here are 16 T cell receptor beta chains from one sample, sequenced in a study of radiotherapy plus CTLA-4 blockade in lung cancer. Measured with immunoSEQ multiplex PCR; TCRdb has only the in-frame clones, and not every one. The sample has 3,000 to 4,000 clones, roughly 84% seen once. Sequencing was performed on tumor tissue, taken from a patient treated with radiotherapy plus ipilimumab. These receptor sequences come from a human donor with non-small cell lung cancer that progressed on radiotherapy plus ipilimumab.

This clone was found a few times. V usage is TRBV28 and J usage is TRBJ1-6; tentatively, D is TRBD1 (5 bases). The CDR3 is 15 residues long. Germline V gene sequence: CDR1 MDHEN, CDR2 SYDVKM. The V and J ends lost 5 bases and 9 bases respectively, with 17 bases between them. CDR3 amino acids: CASSRDRGESSPLHF. The CDR3 DNA sequence: TGTGCCAGCAGTCGTGATCGGGGGGAGAGTTCACCCCTCCACTTT. Complete variable domain (other parts from reference TRBV28 and TRBJ1-6): DVKVTQSSRYLVKRTGEKVFLECVQDMDHENMFWYRQDPGLGLRLIYFSYDVKMKEKGDIPEGYSVSREKKERFSLILESASTNQTSMYLCASSRDRGESSPLHFGNGTRLTVT.

J is TRBJ1-6 and V is TRBV7-2; D ambiguous. Per germline, CDR1 SGHTA and CDR2 FQGNSA. V lost 0 bases and J 5 bases, leaving 5 bases between the germline ends. This CDR3 comprises 14 residues. The CDR3 DNA reads as TGTGCCAGCAGCTTAGCGCGTGATAATTCACCCCTCCACTTT. This translates into CASSLARDNSPLHF.

The chain joins TRBV5-1 to TRBJ2-7; no clear D. The CDR3 is 13 amino acids. The V end lost 4 bases, the J end lost 0 bases, and 8 bases lay between the germline ends. From germline, CDR1 is SGHRS and CDR2 YFSETQ. The CDR3 spells CASSPSSSYEQYF. The CDR3 coding sequence is TGCGCCAGCAGCCCTTCGAGCTCCTACGAGCAGTACTTC.

This clone was counted between two and nine times. The chain has TRBV6-6 and TRBJ1-1; no reliable D call. This CDR3 spans 11 amino acids. V gave up 6 bases and J gave up 5 bases, with 7 bases separating them. The germline gives CDR1 MNHNY, CDR2 SVGAGI (reference sequence). CDR3 sequence (DNA): TGTGCCAGCAGATTCGATACTGAAGCTTTCTTT. Translation: CASRFDTEAFF.

On this clone: This CDR3 is also generated by other DNA sequences in the sample. The chain combines TRBV10-1 with TRBJ2-7; TRBD1 or TRBD2 may be the D gene (6 bases each). The V gene's germline CDR1 is WNHNN and CDR2 SYGVQD (reference sequence). The CDR3 is made up of 12 amino acids. V lost 5 bases and J 9 bases, leaving 14 bases between the germline ends. CDR3 sequence reads: CASSHREVPQYF. CDR3 nucleotides: TGCGCCAGCAGTCACAGGGAGGTGCCGCAGTACTTC.

The chain is built from TRBV2 and TRBJ1-1; the D is unclear. The CDR3 sequence is 15 residues long. Germline CDR1 reads SNHLY; CDR2 reads FYNNEI. V was shortened by 5 bases and J by 0 bases, with 13 bases between the two germline ends. The CDR3 protein is CASSPDMILNTEAFF. Here the CDR3 DNA reads TGTGCCAGCAGTCCCGACATGATACTGAACACTGAAGCTTTCTTT.

This clone appeared a single time. The chain couples TRBV19 to TRBJ2-7; TRBD2 matches 11 bases. Germline lookup yields CDR1 LNHDA and CDR2 SQIVND (reference sequence). The CDR3 contains 15 residues. The junction had 6 bases not matched to a gene; V was cut back by 5 bases and J by 3 bases. In DNA form, the CDR3 reads TGTGCCAGTAGTCCCGGGACTAGCGGATACTACGAGCAGTACTTC. As protein: CASSPGTSGYYEQYF.

This chain links TRBV11-1 with TRBJ1-1; unclear D gene. V gave up 1 base and J gave up 0 bases, with 12 bases separating them. The CDR3 extends over 16 amino acids. CDR1 and CDR2 from the germline V gene are SGHAT and FQDESV (reference sequence). CDR3 DNA: TGTGCCAGCAGCTTAGAGGGTTCAGGAATGAACACTGAAGCTTTCTTT. It is translated as CASSLEGSGMNTEAFF. Based on the CDR3 plus reference TRBV11-1 and TRBJ1-1, the full variable domain is EAEVAQSPRYKITEKSQAVAFWCDPISGHATLYWYRQILGQGPELLVQFQDESVVDDSQLPKDRFSAERLKGVDSTLKIQPAELGDSAMYLCASSLEGSGMNTEAFFGQGTRLTVV.

The rearrangement uses TRBV5-6 and TRBJ1-2; D ambiguous. The CDR3 runs 15 residues. With 4 bases removed from V and 3 bases from J, the gap between germline ends came to 16 bases. Looked up from germline, CDR1 is SGHDT and CDR2 is YYEEEE. The CDR3, as DNA: TGTGCCAGCAGCCCCCCCGAGGGATCAGACTATGGCTACACCTTC. As protein: CASSPPEGSDYGYTF.

The chain carries TRBV7-2 and TRBJ2-1; 9 bases align to TRBD2. CDR3 length: 15 residues. The germline gives CDR1 SGHTA, CDR2 FQGNSA. V trimming: 5 bases; J trimming: 4 bases; junction bases outside the gene matches: 6. For the CDR3, the DNA is TGTGCCAGCAGCACCTCTAGCGGGACTTACAATGAGCAGTTCTTC. Translation: CASSTSSGTYNEQFF.

The V and J genes are TRBV25-1 and TRBJ1-6; 9 bases line up with TRBD1. Germline lookup yields CDR1 MGHDK and CDR2 SYGVNS. The CDR3 contains 13 residues. With V trimmed by 5 bases and J by 8 bases, 1 base remained unmatched. The CDR3 here is CASSRTGDSPLHF. CDR3 DNA sequence: TGTGCCAGCAGTAGGACAGGGGATTCACCCCTCCACTTT.

The rearrangement uses TRBV19 and TRBJ2-1; D may correspond to TRBD1 or TRBD2 (5 bases each). In germline, CDR1 is LNHDA, CDR2 SQIVND (reference sequence). The CDR3 is made up of 12 amino acids. Trimming cost V 3 bases and J 7 bases, with 7 bases left between them. CDR3 sequence (DNA): TGTGCCAGTAGTATCGGGGCTAATGAGCAGTTCTTC. It encodes CASSIGANEQFF.

The chain combines TRBV11-1 with TRBJ1-1, with D unclear. V was clipped by 3 bases and J by 1 base, with 3 bases between them. This CDR3 is built from 12 residues. Germline assignment: CDR1 SGHAT and CDR2 FQDESV (reference sequence). The CDR3 protein is CASSFPNTEAFF. CDR3 coding DNA: TGTGCCAGCAGCTTCCCGAACACTGAAGCTTTCTTT.

This chain joins TRBV5-1 and TRBJ2-5; the D is unclear. The CDR3 contains 13 residues. CDR1 is SGHRS, CDR2 YFSETQ, per germline. V was clipped by 2 bases and J by 3 bases, with 8 bases between them. For the CDR3, the DNA is TGCGCCAGCAGCTTTCACACTAAAGAGACCCAGTACTTC. Its translation is CASSFHTKETQYF.

This clone came up once. The chain employs TRBV4-1 and TRBJ1-4; possible D gene TRBD1, 6 bases. This CDR3 region has 16 residues. The germline V gene encodes CDR1 MGHRA and CDR2 YSYEKL. The V and J ends lost 1 base and 5 bases respectively, with 14 bases between them. The CDR3 loop reads CASSQASGQGNEKLFF. The DNA of the CDR3 is TGCGCCAGCAGCCAAGCATCGGGGCAGGGGAATGAAAAACTGTTTTTT.

On this clone: One junction end disagrees with the germline gene, perhaps due to a read error. This chain connects TRBV7-7 to TRBJ2-3, with TRBD2 identical over 7 bases. The CDR3 length is 14 residues. Per the germline V gene, CDR1 is SSHAT and CDR2 is FNYEAQ (reference sequence). CDR3 region: CASSIGTNTDTQYF. CDR3 DNA sequence: TGTGCTAGCAGCATCGGGACTAACACAGATACGCAGTATTTT.